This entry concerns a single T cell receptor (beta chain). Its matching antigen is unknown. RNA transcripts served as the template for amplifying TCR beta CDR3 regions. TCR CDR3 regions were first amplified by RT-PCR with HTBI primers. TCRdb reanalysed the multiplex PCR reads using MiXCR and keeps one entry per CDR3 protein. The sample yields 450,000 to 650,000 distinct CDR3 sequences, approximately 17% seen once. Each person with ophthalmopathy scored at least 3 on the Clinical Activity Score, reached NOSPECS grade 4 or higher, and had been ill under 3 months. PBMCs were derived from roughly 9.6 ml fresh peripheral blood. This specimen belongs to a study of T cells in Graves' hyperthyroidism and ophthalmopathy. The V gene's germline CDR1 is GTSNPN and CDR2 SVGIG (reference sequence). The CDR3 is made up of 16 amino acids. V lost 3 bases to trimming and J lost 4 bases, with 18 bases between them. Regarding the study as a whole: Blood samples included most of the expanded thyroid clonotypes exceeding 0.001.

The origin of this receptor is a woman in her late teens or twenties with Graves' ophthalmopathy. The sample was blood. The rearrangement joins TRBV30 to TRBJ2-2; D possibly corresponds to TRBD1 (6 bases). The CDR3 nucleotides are TGTGCCTGGAGGTCTTGGGACATTATAAGCACCGGGGAGCTGTTTTTT. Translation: CAWRSWDIISTGELFF.